This TCR beta chain was sequenced in a study of cytomegalovirus exposure and HLA in healthy donors. Details on this clone: The target antigen is unknown.

Study conclusions and caveats: In all likelihood, a cluster of highly shared sequence variants was a sequencing artifact. Beyond CMV serostatus, there was no information to go on about immune exposure.

The V end lost 0 bases, the J end lost 5 bases, and 11 bases lay between the germline ends. Germline CDR1 is KGHSH and CDR2 is LQKENI. The CDR3 totals 15 residues. The PCR contained 60 Vbeta and 13 Jbeta primers. Sequenced by immunoSEQ multiplex PCR; TCRdb stores in-frame clones only, minus some. The data contain some 120,000 clones, more than 75% of them singletons. This receptor was identified in a man aged 18 to 30 in good health and CMV-seronegative. The chain employs TRBV18 and TRBJ2-1; D might be TRBD1 (5 bases). Material for sequencing was PBMCs. The CDR3 loop is CASSPPHRRNNEQFF. The CDR3 nucleotides read TGTGCCAGCTCACCACCCCACAGGAGAAACAATGAGCAGTTCTTC.